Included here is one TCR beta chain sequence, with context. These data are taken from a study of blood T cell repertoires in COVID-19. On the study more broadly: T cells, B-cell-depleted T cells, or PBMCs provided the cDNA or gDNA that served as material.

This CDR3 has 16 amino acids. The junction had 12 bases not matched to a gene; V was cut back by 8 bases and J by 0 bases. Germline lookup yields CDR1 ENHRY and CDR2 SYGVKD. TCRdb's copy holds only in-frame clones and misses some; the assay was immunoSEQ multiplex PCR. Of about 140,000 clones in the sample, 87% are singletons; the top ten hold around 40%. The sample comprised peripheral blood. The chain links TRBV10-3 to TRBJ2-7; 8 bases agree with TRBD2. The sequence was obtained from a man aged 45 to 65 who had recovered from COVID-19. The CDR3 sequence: CAIPIPAGGVSYEQYF. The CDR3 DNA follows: TGTGCCATCCCGATCCCGGCGGGGGGCGTCTCCTACGAGCAGTACTTC.